What follows describes a single T cell receptor beta chain. V was pared by 0 bases and J by 4 bases, with 4 bases of the junction left unmatched. The germline gives CDR1 SGHRS, CDR2 YFSETQ. This CDR3 has 17 residues. Sequenced by immunoSEQ multiplex PCR; TCRdb stores in-frame clones only, minus some. Of roughly 2,500,000 clones listed, approximately 93% are singletons. This specimen belongs to a study of shared clonotypes between healthy human individuals. The sample consisted of naive CD4+ T cells from PBMCs. Subset defined: CD45RA+ positively selected. The chain carries TRBV5-1 and TRBJ2-3, with TRBD2 matching over 14 bases. The sequence was collected from a man between 18 and 35 years old in good health. Some clones in this sample may be carry-over from other donors' samples. The CDR3 DNA follows: TGCGCCAGCAGCTTGGAGGGACTAGCGGGAGCTTCAGATACGCAGTATTTT. As protein: CASSLEGLAGASDTQYF.